The 26 T cell receptor beta chains below all came from one sample that was sequenced in a study of immune evolution from preneoplasia to lung adenocarcinoma. Assay used: immunoSEQ multiplex PCR; TCRdb lists only in-frame clones, some missing. The sample carries about 41,000 clones, 65% to 80% recorded once. Sequencing input: FFPE invasive lung adenocarcinoma tissue. These TCRs come from a person in their sixties or seventies with lung adenocarcinoma.

J is TRBJ2-7 and V is TRBV7-9; 8 positions agree with TRBD2. Germline values: CDR1 SEHNR, CDR2 FQNEAQ (reference sequence). Unmatched junction bases numbered 6, after V lost 5 bases and J lost 6 bases. The CDR3 sequence is 13 residues long. The CDR3 region has the DNA TGTGCCAGCAGCCAGGGGCTAGCGGGCGAGCAGTACTTC. Its translation: CASSQGLAGEQYF.

The V gene is TRBV5-1, the J gene TRBJ2-5; D could derive from TRBD1 or TRBD2 (6 bases each). CDR1 and CDR2 from the germline V gene are SGHRS and YFSETQ. Trimming shortened V by 0 bases and J by 4 bases, and 16 bases separated the two germline ends. The CDR3 extends over 16 amino acids. The CDR3 region has the DNA TGCGCCAGCAGCTTGGACACGGGGGCGTATGGAGAGACCCAGTACTTC. Protein: CASSLDTGAYGETQYF.

This CDR3 reads CASSPGLTDTQYF. The CDR3 DNA reads as TGTGCCAGCTCACCAGGACTCACAGATACGCAGTATTTT. The chain couples TRBV18 to TRBJ2-3; possibly TRBD2 for D (5 bases). The V gene's germline CDR1 is KGHSH and CDR2 LQKENI. This CDR3 has 13 amino acids. Trimming took off 2 bases at V and 2 bases at J, with 5 bases between the two ends.

This rearrangement joins TRBV28 to TRBJ2-5; the D is unclear. Per the germline V gene, CDR1 is MDHEN and CDR2 is SYDVKM. This CDR3 has 14 residues. Trimming took 7 bases from V and 1 from J, leaving 13 bases between them. The CDR3 sequence: CASIVAGSQETQYF. The CDR3 DNA reads TGTGCCAGCATTGTCGCAGGATCCCAAGAGACCCAGTACTTC.

This chain links TRBV2 with TRBJ2-3; no definite D call. Per germline, CDR1 SNHLY and CDR2 FYNNEI. V lost 2 bases, J lost 2 bases, and 5 bases lay in between. The CDR3 runs 13 residues. The DNA of the CDR3 is TGTGCCAGCAGTGAAAGGGCCACAGATACGCAGTATTTT. Encoded protein: CASSERATDTQYF.

The rearrangement uses TRBV9 and TRBJ2-3, with D unresolved. This CDR3 has 14 residues. V lost 0 bases and J lost 8, with 13 bases in between. The germline gives CDR1 SGDLS, CDR2 YYNGEE. CDR3 protein: CASSVGTLRSTQYF. The CDR3, as DNA: TGTGCCAGCAGCGTAGGGACCCTAAGATCTACGCAGTATTTT.

The chain has TRBV5-1 and TRBJ2-5; 9 nucleotides match TRBD2. CDR1 and CDR2 from the germline V gene are SGHRS and YFSETQ. This CDR3 comprises 17 residues. V lost 1 base and J lost 5; bases outside the gene matches: 12. For the CDR3, the DNA is TGCGCCAGCAGCTTGTCTTTAGGGCTAGCGGGAATGGAGACCCAGTACTTC. Residues: CASSLSLGLAGMETQYF.

The rearrangement joins TRBV7-2 to TRBJ2-1, with D possibly matching TRBD2 (5 bases). This CDR3 contains 15 residues. Trimming removed 1 base at V and 4 bases at J, with 11 bases between. The germline CDR1 and CDR2 sequences are SGHTA and FQGNSA. This CDR3 is CASSLGSGHYNEQFF. The CDR3 coding sequence is TGTGCCAGCAGCTTAGGGAGCGGCCATTACAATGAGCAGTTCTTC. Together with reference TRBV7-2 and TRBJ2-1, the CDR3 gives the full variable domain: GAGVSQSPSNKVTEKGKDVELRCDPISGHTALYWYRQSLGQGLEFLIYFQGNSAPDKSGLPSDRFSAERTGGSVSTLTIQRTQQEDSAVYLCASSLGSGHYNEQFFGPGTRLTVL.

This clone was seen more than once but under ten times. J is TRBJ2-1 and V is TRBV10-3, with D tentatively TRBD2 (6 bases). In germline, CDR1 is ENHRY, CDR2 SYGVKD. CDR3 length equals 13 residues. The V end was cut by 6 bases, the J end by 3 bases, with 9 bases between. CDR3 loop: CAISPTSYNEQFF. The CDR3 coding sequence is TGTGCCATCAGCCCGACTAGCTACAATGAGCAGTTCTTC.

This chain joins TRBV5-8 and TRBJ2-2; tentative D call: TRBD1 (5 bases). This CDR3 has 16 amino acids. Germline CDR1 reads SGHTS; CDR2 reads YDEGEE. The V end lost 4 bases, the J end lost 1 base, and 14 bases lay between the germline ends. CDR3 loop: CASSLTAGLNTGELFF. CDR3 bases: TGTGCCAGCAGCCTAACCGCAGGGCTGAACACCGGGGAGCTGTTTTTT. Using reference TRBV5-8 and TRBJ2-2 for the parts outside the CDR3, the full variable domain is EAGVTQSPTHLIKTRGQQATLRCSPISGHTSVYWYQQALGLGLQFLLWYDEGEERNRGNFPPRFSGRQFPNYSSELNVNALELEDSALYLCASSLTAGLNTGELFFGEGSRLTVL.

The V and J genes are TRBV6-1 and TRBJ2-1, with 7 bases lining up with TRBD2. CDR1 and CDR2 (germline): MNHNS, SASEGT. V lost 3 bases and J lost 0; bases outside the gene matches: 14. This CDR3 comprises 19 residues. CDR3 DNA sequence: TGTGCCAGCAGTGATATTCTGAGCGGGACCCCTAGCTCCTACAATGAGCAGTTCTTC. Amino acids: CASSDILSGTPSSYNEQFF.

V gene TRBV12-5 combines with J gene TRBJ2-3; 7 bases are shared with TRBD2. Trimming took 1 base from V and 4 from J; bases not matched to a gene: 2. Germline V gene sequence: CDR1 LGHNT, CDR2 FRNRAP. The CDR3 totals 14 residues. The CDR3 nucleotides are TGTGCTAGTGGTTTGGCCGCGGGGGCAGATACGCAGTATTTT. Translation: CASGLAAGADTQYF.

This clone has only a few counts. The chain joins TRBV27 to TRBJ1-1, with D perhaps matching TRBD1 (5 bases). V was pared by 4 bases and J by 5 bases, with 17 bases between. The germline CDR1 and CDR2 sequences are MNHEY and SMNVEV (reference sequence). The CDR3 is 15 amino acids. CDR3 region: CASSSTRGGGTEAFF. As DNA, the CDR3 is TGTGCCAGCAGTTCAACTAGGGGCGGGGGGACTGAAGCTTTCTTT.

This clone has only one observation. The chain uses TRBV7-9 and TRBJ2-3; no firm D call. Germline CDR1 SEHNR, CDR2 FQNEAQ (reference sequence). The V and J ends lost 0 bases and 1 base respectively, with 8 bases between them. The CDR3 spans 15 residues. The CDR3 loop is CASSLASTRTDTQYF. The CDR3 coding sequence is TGTGCCAGCAGCTTAGCGTCCACACGCACAGATACGCAGTATTTT. The full variable domain, with the rest looked up from reference TRBV7-9 and TRBJ2-3, is DTGVSQNPRHKITKRGQNVTFRCDPISEHNRLYWYRQTLGQGPEFLTYFQNEAQLEKSRLLSDRFSAERPKGSFSTLEIQRTEQGDSAMYLCASSLASTRTDTQYFGPGTRLTVL.

The chain is built from TRBV6-5 and TRBJ2-5, with a weak D call TRBD1 (7 bases). The CDR3 totals 13 residues. Germline CDR1 reads MNHEY; CDR2 reads SVGAGI. Trimming left V 4 bases short and J 6 bases short, with 12 bases between. The CDR3 DNA is TGTGCCAGCAGTTCGTCAGGGGGGAAGACCCAGTACTTC. Translated: CASSSSGGKTQYF.

J is TRBJ2-2 and V is TRBV5-4; D might be TRBD2 (5 bases). Deletions cut 0 bases from V and 5 bases from J, with 11 bases between. This CDR3 contains 15 residues. CDR1 is SGHNT, CDR2 YYREEE, per germline (reference sequence). The CDR3 nucleotides are TGTGCCAGCAGCTTGGCCAGCACTAGAACCGGGGAGCTGTTTTTT. Protein: CASSLASTRTGELFF.

The count of this clone is one. The chain uses TRBV19 and TRBJ2-1; 8 bases map to TRBD2. The V gene end was trimmed by 4 bases and the J gene end by 4 bases; junction bases not matched to a gene: 6. Germline lookup yields CDR1 LNHDA and CDR2 SQIVND (reference sequence). The CDR3 runs 15 residues. CDR3 bases: TGTGCCAGTAGTAGCACTAGCGGAGGTTACAATGAGCAGTTCTTC. This codes for CASSSTSGGYNEQFF.

This chain connects TRBV30 to TRBJ2-6; D ambiguous. CDR1 and CDR2 (germline): GTSNPN, SVGIG (reference sequence). V lost 5 bases to trimming and J lost 4 bases, with 12 bases between them. This CDR3 has 14 residues. The CDR3 spells CAWLRDAGANVLTF. In DNA, the CDR3 is TGTGCCTGGCTAAGGGATGCAGGGGCCAACGTCCTGACTTTC.

This clone was seen once. This chain uses TRBV6-5 with TRBJ2-5; TRBD1 agrees at 7 bases. V was pared by 6 bases and J by 4 bases, with 8 bases of the junction left unmatched. Per germline, CDR1 MNHEY and CDR2 SVGAGI. The length of the CDR3 is 14 residues. The CDR3, as DNA: TGTGCCAGCAGCTCGACAGGGACATCAGAGACCCAGTACTTC. Protein: CASSSTGTSETQYF.

This chain links TRBV10-3 with TRBJ2-5; 7 nucleotides align to TRBD1. J was trimmed by 5 bases and V by 0 bases; bases with no gene match: 3. Looked up from germline, CDR1 is ENHRY and CDR2 is SYGVKD. The CDR3 runs to 14 residues. CDR3 DNA: TGTGCCATCAGTGAGTCGGGACAGAAGGAGACCCAGTACTTC. Its translation is CAISESGQKETQYF.

The chain recombines TRBV9 with TRBJ2-1; 9 bases are a match to TRBD2. The CDR3 sequence is 15 residues long. Germline-derived CDR1 and CDR2 are SGDLS and YYNGEE. V lost 0 bases and J lost 7; bases outside the gene matches: 5. CDR3 in amino acids: CASSVGTSGRNEQFF. The CDR3 coding sequence is TGTGCCAGCAGCGTAGGTACTAGCGGGCGGAATGAGCAGTTCTTC.

The chain uses TRBV7-8 and TRBJ2-1; D perhaps matches TRBD1 (5 bases). Per germline, CDR1 SGHVS and CDR2 FQNEAQ. V was cut by 1 base and J by 0 bases, with 7 bases left in between. This CDR3 has 15 amino acids. The chain's CDR3 is CASSLGQGSYNEQFF. The CDR3 DNA sequence: TGTGCCAGCAGCTTAGGGCAGGGCTCCTACAATGAGCAGTTCTTC. Variable domain in full (rest from reference TRBV7-8 and TRBJ2-1): GAGVSQSPRYKVAKRGQDVALRCDPISGHVSLFWYQQALGQGPEFLTYFQNEAQLDKSGLPSDRFFAERPEGSVSTLKIQRTQQEDSAVYLCASSLGQGSYNEQFFGPGTRLTVL.

This clone appeared once. The rearrangement uses TRBV5-1 and TRBJ2-1; TRBD2 is a possible D gene (5 bases). V was pared by 1 base and J by 7 bases, with 15 bases between. CDR1 is SGHRS and CDR2 is YFSETQ in the germline V gene. CDR3 length: 15 residues. The CDR3 DNA reads as TGCGCCAGCAGCTTGATGGGAGCCTACCTGAATGAGCAGTTCTTC. Amino acids: CASSLMGAYLNEQFF. The full variable domain, with the rest looked up from reference TRBV5-1 and TRBJ2-1, is KAGVTQTPRYLIKTRGQQVTLSCSPISGHRSVSWYQQTPGQGLQFLFEYFSETQRNKGNFPGRFSGRQFSNSRSEMNVSTLELGDSALYLCASSLMGAYLNEQFFGPGTRLTVL.

The chain recombines TRBV27 with TRBJ2-4, with D tentatively TRBD1 (5 bases). V lost 6 bases, J lost 6 bases, and 12 bases lay in between. Germline values: CDR1 MNHEY, CDR2 SMNVEV (reference sequence). The CDR3 runs 13 residues. Here the CDR3 reads CASSWTFGNIQYF. The CDR3 DNA reads TGTGCCAGCAGCTGGACATTCGGAAACATTCAGTACTTC.

By sample share, this clone is medium-sized. The rearrangement links TRBV2 to TRBJ2-7; 7 nucleotides match TRBD2. CDR1 SNHLY and CDR2 FYNNEI come from the germline V gene. The CDR3 sequence is 12 residues long. The ends lost 8 bases at V and 7 bases at J; junction bases unmatched: 8. The CDR3, as DNA: TGTGCCAGCCAGGCAGGAGCGGGGGAGCAGTACTTC. As protein: CASQAGAGEQYF.

The chain's CDR3 is CASSGAGGFF. CDR3 bases: TGTGCCAGCAGTGGGGCAGGGGGATTCTTT. The genes are TRBV6-1 and TRBJ1-1; 7 positions agree with TRBD1. V shed 4 bases, J shed 14 bases, and the junction held 4 bases outside the gene matches. CDR3 size: 10 residues. The germline V gene encodes CDR1 MNHNS and CDR2 SASEGT.